Sequencing of this TCR beta chain was carried out in a study of cytomegalovirus exposure and HLA in healthy donors. The primer mix had 60 Vbeta and 13 Jbeta primers. Sequencing used immunoSEQ multiplex PCR; TCRdb keeps in-frame clones, though not all of them. The sample consists of about 140,000 clones, roughly 62% of them appearing once. The CDR3 has 11 residues. V lost 10 bases and J lost 4, with 10 bases in between. CDR1 SNHLY and CDR2 FYNNEI come from the germline V gene. Worth noting for this clone: Its target is not known.

Study-wide results and limits: Later on, a genetic analysis was performed. It linked a missense variant in DCLRE1C with V- and J-gene trimming of TCR beta.

Material for sequencing was PBMCs. V and J are TRBV2 and TRBJ1-1; D is unclear. This TCR came from a male donor in good health and CMV-seronegative. The CDR3 spells CATRGPTEAFF. CDR3 in DNA: TGTGCCACCCGGGGTCCCACTGAAGCTTTCTTT.